This T cell receptor beta chain was captured by sequencing in a study of type 1 and type 2 diabetes patients. This clonotype was seen a single time. The CDR3 runs 16 residues. With 3 bases clipped from V and 11 bases from J, the junction kept 14 bases outside the gene matches. PCR was run on genomic DNA. Amplification of the beta chain CDR3 used 30 forward and 13 reverse multiplex primers. In TCRdb, the multiplex PCR reads were re-called with MiXCR into one record per CDR3 protein. The sample lists about 270,000 distinct CDR3 sequences, around 47% occurring once. The source material was peripheral blood mononuclear cells (PBMCs). The chain is built from TRBV12-3 or TRBV12-4 and TRBJ2-2; 8 bases are a match to TRBD2. This receptor was obtained from a man aged 18 to 30 with type 2 diabetes. This CDR3 reads CASSFVSGRFYGELFF. CDR3 nucleotides: TGTGCCAGCAGTTTTGTGAGCGGGAGATTTTATGGTGAGCTGTTTTTT.